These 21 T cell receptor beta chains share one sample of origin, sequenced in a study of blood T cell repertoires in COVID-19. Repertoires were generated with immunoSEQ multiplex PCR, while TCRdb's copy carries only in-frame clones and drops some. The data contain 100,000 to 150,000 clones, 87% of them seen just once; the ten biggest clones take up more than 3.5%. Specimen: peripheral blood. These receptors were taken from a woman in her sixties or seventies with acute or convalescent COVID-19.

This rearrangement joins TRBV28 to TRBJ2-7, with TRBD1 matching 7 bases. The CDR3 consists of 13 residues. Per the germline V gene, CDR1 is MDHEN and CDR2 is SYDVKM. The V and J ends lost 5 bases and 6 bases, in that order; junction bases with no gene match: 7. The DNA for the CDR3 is TGTGCCAGCAGTCCCCGACAGGGCGGCGAGCAGTACTTC. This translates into CASSPRQGGEQYF.

The CDR3 here is CASSLLNGPYEQYF. CDR3 coding DNA: TGTGCCAGCAGCCTTCTTAACGGTCCCTACGAGCAGTACTTC. The J gene is TRBJ2-7, the V gene TRBV3-1 (or the pseudogene TRBV3-2); D gene ambiguous. This CDR3 is 14 amino acids long. V was cut by 4 bases and J by 2 bases, with 12 bases left in between. CDR1 and CDR2 from the germline V gene are LGHDT and YNNKEL (reference sequence).

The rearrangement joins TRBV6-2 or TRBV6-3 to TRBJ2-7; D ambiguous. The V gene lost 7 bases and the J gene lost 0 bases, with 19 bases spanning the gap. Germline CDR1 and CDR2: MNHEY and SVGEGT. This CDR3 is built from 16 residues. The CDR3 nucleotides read TGTGCCAGCACCCCGGGTGGCGGCCTAAGCTCCTACGAGCAGTACGTC. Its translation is CASTPGGGLSSYEQYV.

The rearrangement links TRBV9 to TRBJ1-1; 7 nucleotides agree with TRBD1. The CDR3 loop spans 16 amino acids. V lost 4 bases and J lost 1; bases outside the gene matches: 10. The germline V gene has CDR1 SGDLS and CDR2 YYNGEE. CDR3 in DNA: TGTGCCAGCAGCAACGAGGACAGGCAGGCGAACACTGAAGCTTTCTTT. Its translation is CASSNEDRQANTEAFF.

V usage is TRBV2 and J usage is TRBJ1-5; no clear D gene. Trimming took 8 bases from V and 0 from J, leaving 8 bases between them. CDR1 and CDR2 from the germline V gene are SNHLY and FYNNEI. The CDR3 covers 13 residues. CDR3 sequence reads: CASVGVSNQPQHF. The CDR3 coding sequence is TGTGCCAGCGTCGGAGTTAGCAATCAGCCCCAGCATTTT. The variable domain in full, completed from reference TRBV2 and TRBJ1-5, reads EPEVTQTPSHQVTQMGQEVILRCVPISNHLYFYWYRQILGQKVEFLVSFYNNEISEKSEIFDDQFSVERPDGSNFTLKIRSTKLEDSAMYFCASVGVSNQPQHFGDGTRLSIL.

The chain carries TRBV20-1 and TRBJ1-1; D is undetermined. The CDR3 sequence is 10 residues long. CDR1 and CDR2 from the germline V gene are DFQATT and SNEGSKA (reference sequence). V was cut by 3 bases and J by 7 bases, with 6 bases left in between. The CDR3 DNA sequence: TGCAGTGCTAGGAGCCGTGAAGCTTTCTTT. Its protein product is CSARSREAFF.

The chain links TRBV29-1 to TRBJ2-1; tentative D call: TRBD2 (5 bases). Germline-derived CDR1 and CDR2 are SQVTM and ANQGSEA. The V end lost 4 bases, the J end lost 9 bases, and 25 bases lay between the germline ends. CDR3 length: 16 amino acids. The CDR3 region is CSVAGGGAAKFSEQFF. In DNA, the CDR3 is TGCAGCGTTGCCGGAGGAGGAGCGGCCAAATTCAGTGAGCAGTTCTTC.

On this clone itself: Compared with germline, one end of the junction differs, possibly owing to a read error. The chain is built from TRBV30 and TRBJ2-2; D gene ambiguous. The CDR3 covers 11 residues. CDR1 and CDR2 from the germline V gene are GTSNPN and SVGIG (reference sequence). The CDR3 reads CASSSGGELFF. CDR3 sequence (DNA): TGTGCCTCGAGTTCCGGCGGGGAGCTGTTTTTT.

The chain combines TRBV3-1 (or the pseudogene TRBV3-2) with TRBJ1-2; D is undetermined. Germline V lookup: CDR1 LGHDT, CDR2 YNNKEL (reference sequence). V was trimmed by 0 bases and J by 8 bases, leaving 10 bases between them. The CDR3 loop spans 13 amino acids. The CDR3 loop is CASSQDPTGGYTF. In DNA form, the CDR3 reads TGTGCCAGCAGCCAAGACCCTACGGGAGGCTACACCTTC.

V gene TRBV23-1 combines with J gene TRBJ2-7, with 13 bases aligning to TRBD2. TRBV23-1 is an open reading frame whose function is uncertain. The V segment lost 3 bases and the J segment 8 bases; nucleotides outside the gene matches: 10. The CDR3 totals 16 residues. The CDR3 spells CASSHPGLAGVEKQYV. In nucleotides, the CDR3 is TGCGCCAGCAGTCACCCCGGACTAGCGGGAGTTGAAAAGCAGTACGTC.

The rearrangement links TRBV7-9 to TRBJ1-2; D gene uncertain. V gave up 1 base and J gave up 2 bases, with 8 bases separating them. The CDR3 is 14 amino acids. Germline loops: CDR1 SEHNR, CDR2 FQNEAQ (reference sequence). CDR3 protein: CASSLEAANYGYTF. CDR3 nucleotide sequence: TGTGCCAGCAGCTTAGAGGCAGCGAACTATGGCTACACCTTC.

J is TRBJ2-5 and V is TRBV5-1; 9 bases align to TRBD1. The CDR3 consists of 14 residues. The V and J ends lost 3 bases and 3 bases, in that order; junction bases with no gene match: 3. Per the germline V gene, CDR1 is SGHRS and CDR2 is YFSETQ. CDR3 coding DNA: TGCGCCAGCAGCTCGACAGGGGGGGAAGAGACCCAGTACTTC. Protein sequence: CASSSTGGEETQYF.

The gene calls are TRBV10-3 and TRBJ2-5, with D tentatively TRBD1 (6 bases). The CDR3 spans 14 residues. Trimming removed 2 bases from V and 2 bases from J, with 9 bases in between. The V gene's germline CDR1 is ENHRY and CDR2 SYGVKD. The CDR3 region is CAISEGQGQETQYF. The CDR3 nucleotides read TGTGCCATCAGTGAGGGTCAGGGGCAAGAGACCCAGTACTTC.

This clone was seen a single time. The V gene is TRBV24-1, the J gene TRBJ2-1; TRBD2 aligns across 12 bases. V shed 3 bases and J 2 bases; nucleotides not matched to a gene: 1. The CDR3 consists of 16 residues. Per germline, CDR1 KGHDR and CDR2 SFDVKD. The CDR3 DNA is TGTGCCACCAGTGATGCTAGCGGGAGGGCCTACAATGAGCAGTTCTTC. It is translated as CATSDASGRAYNEQFF.

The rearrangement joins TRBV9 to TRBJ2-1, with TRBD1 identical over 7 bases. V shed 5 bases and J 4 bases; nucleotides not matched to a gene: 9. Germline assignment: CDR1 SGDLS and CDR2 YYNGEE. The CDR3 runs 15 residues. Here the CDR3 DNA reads TGTGCCAGCAGTCAGTCAAGGGGGCAGTACAATGAGCAGTTCTTC. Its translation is CASSQSRGQYNEQFF.

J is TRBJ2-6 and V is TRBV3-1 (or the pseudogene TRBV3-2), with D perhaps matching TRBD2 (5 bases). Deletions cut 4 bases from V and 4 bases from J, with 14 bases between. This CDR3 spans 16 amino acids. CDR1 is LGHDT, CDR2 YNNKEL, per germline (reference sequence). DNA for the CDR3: TGTGCCAGCAGCCTCCCCGGGGTGCGAGGGGCCAACGTCCTGACTTTC. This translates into CASSLPGVRGANVLTF.

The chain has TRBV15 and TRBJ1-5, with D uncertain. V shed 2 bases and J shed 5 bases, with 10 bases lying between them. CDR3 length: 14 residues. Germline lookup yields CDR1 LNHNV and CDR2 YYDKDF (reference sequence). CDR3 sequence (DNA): TGTGCCACCAGCAGAAAGGCGGGTGATCAGCCCCAGCATTTT. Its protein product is CATSRKAGDQPQHF.

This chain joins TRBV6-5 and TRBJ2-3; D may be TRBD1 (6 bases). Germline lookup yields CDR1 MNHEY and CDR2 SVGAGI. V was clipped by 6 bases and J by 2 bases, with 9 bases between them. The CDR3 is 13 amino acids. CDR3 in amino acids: CASSRDNTDTQYF. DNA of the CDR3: TGTGCCAGCAGCCGGGACAACACAGATACGCAGTATTTT.

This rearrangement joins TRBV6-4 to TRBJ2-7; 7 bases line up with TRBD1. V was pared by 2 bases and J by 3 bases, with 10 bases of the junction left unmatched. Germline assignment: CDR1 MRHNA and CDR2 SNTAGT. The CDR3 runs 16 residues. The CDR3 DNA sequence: TGTGCCAGCAGTGACCAGTTCGACAGGGCCTTCTACGAGCAGTACGTC. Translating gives CASSDQFDRAFYEQYV.

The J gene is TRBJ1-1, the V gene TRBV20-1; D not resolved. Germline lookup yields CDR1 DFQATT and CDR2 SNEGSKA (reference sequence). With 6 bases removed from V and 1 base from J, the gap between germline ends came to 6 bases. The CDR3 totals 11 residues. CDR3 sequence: CSALKNTEAFF. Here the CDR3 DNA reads TGCAGTGCCCTAAAGAACACTGAAGCTTTCTTT.

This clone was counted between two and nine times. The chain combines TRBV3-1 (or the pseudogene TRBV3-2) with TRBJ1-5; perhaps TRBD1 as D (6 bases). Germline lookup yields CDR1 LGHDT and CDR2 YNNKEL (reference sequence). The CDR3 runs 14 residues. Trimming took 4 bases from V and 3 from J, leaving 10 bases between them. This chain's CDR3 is CASSPWDTNQPQHF. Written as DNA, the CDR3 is TGTGCCAGCAGCCCTTGGGACACCAATCAGCCCCAGCATTTT.